This TCR beta chain was sequenced in a study of OX40 agonist ivuxolimab in advanced cancers. Clones were read by immunoSEQ multiplex PCR, and TCRdb kept only the in-frame ones, dropping some. The sample shows about 79,000 clones, 88% of them seen only once. The timepoints at which blood was sampled were baseline, cycle 4 day 1, and cycle 7 day 1. The receptor's source is an adult with an advanced solid tumor such as melanoma, head and neck, liver or kidney cancer. This material consisted of CD4+ or CD8+ T cells sorted from blood, taken in a trial of the OX40 agonist ivuxolimab.

The CDR3 nucleotides read TGTGCCTGGAGCACAAGGGGGCTAGCGGGAGGCCGGGAGACCCAGTACTTC. This sequence encodes CAWSTRGLAGGRETQYF. This rearrangement joins TRBV30 to TRBJ2-5; 11 bases map to TRBD2. Germline V gives CDR1 GTSNPN, CDR2 SVGIG (reference sequence). This CDR3 is 17 amino acids long. Losses at the gene ends were 3 bases for V and 5 bases for J; bases not matched to a gene: 14.